One and the same sample provided the 5 T cell receptor beta chains below, sequenced in a study of blood T cell repertoires in COVID-19. Clones were sequenced by immunoSEQ multiplex PCR, and TCRdb holds only the in-frame ones, with some missing. The sample yields a few hundred thousand clones, around 83% seen once. The sequenced sample consisted of PBMCs or T cells enriched from blood (not recorded which). The receptors shown here come from a woman in her forties or fifties who had recovered from COVID-19.

The chain recombines TRBV7-9 with TRBJ1-1, with D possibly being TRBD1 (6 bases). The CDR3 has 12 residues. CDR1 is SEHNR, CDR2 FQNEAQ, per germline (reference sequence). V lost 2 bases, J lost 8 bases, and 9 bases lay in between. DNA for the CDR3: TGTGCCAGCAGCTTAACAGGGATCGAAGCTTTCTTT. Translating it yields CASSLTGIEAFF.

The chain couples TRBV4-1 to TRBJ2-2, with TRBD1 matching over 8 bases. Germline values: CDR1 MGHRA, CDR2 YSYEKL. Trimming cost V 3 bases and J 6 bases; bases outside gene matches: 21. This CDR3 comprises 20 residues. CDR3 sequence (DNA): TGCGCCAGCAGCCAGGATAGCGACAGGGGAATTTCCCCAAAGCCCGGGGAGCTGTTTTTT. Residues: CASSQDSDRGISPKPGELFF.

V is TRBV5-1 and J is TRBJ1-2, with D possibly matching TRBD1 (5 bases). Trimming removed 4 bases from V and 1 base from J, with 11 bases in between. Looked up from germline, CDR1 is SGHRS and CDR2 is YFSETQ. The CDR3 contains 14 residues. The CDR3 here is CASSLGHINYGYTF. The CDR3 DNA reads as TGCGCCAGCAGCCTCGGACATATTAACTATGGCTACACCTTC.

This clone has more than one count but fewer than ten. The rearrangement uses TRBV19 and TRBJ1-1; D may be TRBD1 (5 bases). This CDR3 has 14 amino acids. Trimming took 10 bases from V and 0 from J, leaving 15 bases between them. Germline values: CDR1 LNHDA, CDR2 SQIVND (reference sequence). The CDR3 DNA follows: TGTGCCACCCTTAGGACGGACATGAACACTGAAGCTTTCTTT. As protein: CATLRTDMNTEAFF.

The genes are TRBV30 and TRBJ2-1; 8 bases align to TRBD1. The CDR3 has 14 residues. The J segment lost 7 bases and the V segment lost 5 bases, leaving 10 bases of the junction unmatched. CDR1 is GTSNPN, CDR2 SVGIG, per germline (reference sequence). The CDR3 spells CAWGGGNRGNEQFF. In DNA form, the CDR3 reads TGTGCCTGGGGCGGCGGAAACAGGGGGAATGAGCAGTTCTTC. The whole variable domain, filled in from reference TRBV30 and TRBJ2-1, reads SQTIHQWPATLVQPVGSPLSLECTVEGTSNPNLYWYRQAAGRGLQLLFYSVGIGQISSEVPQNLSASRPQDRQFILSSKKLLLSDSGFYLCAWGGGNRGNEQFFGPGTRLTVL.